This T cell receptor (beta chain) was observed in a study of blood T cell repertoires in COVID-19. Overall study context: T cells, B-cell-depleted T cells, or PBMCs supplied cDNA or gDNA.

The J segment lost 0 bases and the V segment lost 3 bases, leaving 11 bases of the junction unmatched. The length of the CDR3 is 17 residues. As originally analysed: For nucleated cells, counts were estimated from reference gene primer amplification. Measured with immunoSEQ multiplex PCR; TCRdb has only the in-frame clones, and not every one. V and J calls plus clone size are reproduced from that table; the DNA served to infer D and trimming. The sample lists about 97,000 clones; approximately 87% were seen once. The TCR was taken from a human donor in a cohort sampled during active COVID-19. Source material: peripheral blood. The chain carries TRBV23-1 and TRBJ2-7; 7 bases fit TRBD1. TRBV23-1 is flagged as an ORF with uncertain function. CDR3 nucleotides: TGCGCCAGCAGTCAGTGGCTACACAGGGGACACTCCTACGAGCAGTACTTC. Amino acid sequence: CASSQWLHRGHSYEQYF.